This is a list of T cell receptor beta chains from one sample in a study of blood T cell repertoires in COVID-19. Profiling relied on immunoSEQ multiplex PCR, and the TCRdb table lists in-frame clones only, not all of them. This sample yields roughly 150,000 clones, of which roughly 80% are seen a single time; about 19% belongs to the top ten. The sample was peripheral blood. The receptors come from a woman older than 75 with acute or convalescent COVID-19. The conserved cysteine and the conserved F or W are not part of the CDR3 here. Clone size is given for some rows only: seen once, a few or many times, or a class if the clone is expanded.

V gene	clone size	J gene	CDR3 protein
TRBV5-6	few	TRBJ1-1	ASSLDRNTEAF
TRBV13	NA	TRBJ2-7	ASSSFTLQGLEREGSYEQY
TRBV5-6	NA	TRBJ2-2	ASSLVVAVNTGELF
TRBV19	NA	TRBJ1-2	ASRGGIAYGYT
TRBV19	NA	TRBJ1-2	ASSISQASITGYT
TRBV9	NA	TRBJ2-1	ASSARLNSYNEQF
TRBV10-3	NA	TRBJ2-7	AIGSGGAYEQY
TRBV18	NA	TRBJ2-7	ASSPRGTGTYEQY
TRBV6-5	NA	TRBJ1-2	ASTAANYGYT
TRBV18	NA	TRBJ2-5	ASSPRGIGRNQETQY
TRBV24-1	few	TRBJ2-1	ATSGQGSHNEQF
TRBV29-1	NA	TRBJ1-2	SVEGGNLGAPGQIYGYT
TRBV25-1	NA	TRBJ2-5	ASSEPSGTSGQETQY
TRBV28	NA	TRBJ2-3	ASRGTHSTDTQY
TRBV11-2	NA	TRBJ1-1	ASSFMNTEAF
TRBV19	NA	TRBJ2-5	AGDYSGGAHETQY
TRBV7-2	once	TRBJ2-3	ASSSSGTREADTQY
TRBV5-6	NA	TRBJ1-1	ASSSTDMNTEAF
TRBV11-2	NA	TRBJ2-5	ASSLVQETQY
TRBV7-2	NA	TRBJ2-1	ASSLDWFSYNEQF
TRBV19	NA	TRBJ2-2	ACRSQNTGELF
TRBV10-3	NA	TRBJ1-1	AIGHVGTEAF